This T cell receptor beta chain was recovered during a study of molecular identifiers for immune sequencing clone quantification (dated by TCRdb to 2016 to 2019). Regarding the study in general: In a replicate experiment, RNA from roughly 21,000 or 96,000 naive CD8 T cells was split into five aliquots, four of which were sequenced. CD8 T cells were used in a methods study to benchmark molecular-identifier clustering-based TCR repertoire sequencing (MIDCIRS) and TCR RNA copy counting. What the study reported, not specific to this receptor: Modeling estimated about 2.8 recovered TCR RNA copies per cell, compared with about 10 by digital PCR, which implies 25% to 30% capture efficiency. Identical TCR molecules sharing a barcode could cause highly expanded clone sizes to be underestimated. Spiked-in Jurkat TCR RNA equal to a single cell's worth was reported to be detectable even within one million naive CD8 T cells. In CMV-specific effector cells, clones with more than 20 RNA copies contained over 99% of molecules, whereas in naive cells such clones contained under 1% of molecules. When barcode sub-clustering was left out, chimeric consensus sequences inflated TCR diversity, with chimeras reaching as high as 47%. The naive libraries included spiked-in Jurkat TCR RNA (about nine copies' worth), and this Jurkat TCR RNA is not part of the donor repertoire.

Library creation used PCR. Sequencing used an Illumina HiSeq 4000. Bulk TCR libraries were generated as previously described, with the TCR primers listed in Table S5 used. The Qiagen AllPrep DNA/RNA kit was used to purify total RNA. Before any analysis, reads coming from multiple sequencing runs of the same library were combined into one pool. On the study's bioinformatics: Only reads with exact TCR constant sequence were kept, trimmed to 150 nt, and grouped by their 12-nt molecular barcodes. Reads in each barcode group were sub-clustered using a 15% Levenshtein threshold, and a quality-weighted consensus sequence was built for each RNA molecule. Non-functional sequences were removed, as were lower-count sequences one edit away from another. Barcode sub-clusters with fewer than 20% of the maximum read count were removed, based on fitting two negative binomial distributions. TCRdb handled the public reads itself, with Q25 trimming in fastp and clone calling in MiXCR, and kept productive beta chains. A single entry per CDR3 protein holds the most common genes and DNA from its merged rows. TCRdb, not the original authors, processed these V and J calls. Here the sample has 85,000 to 90,000 distinct CDR3 sequences; about 20% occur a single time. The ten most abundant clones make up roughly 0.85% of the sample.

From the cysteine through the phenylalanine, the CDR3 covers 11 amino acids. Just the 33-base CDR3 DNA is kept, in frame starting at base 1. Trimming at the junction amounts to 3 bases on V and 8 bases on J, and the germline ends lie 8 bases apart. According to the germline V gene, CDR1 reads SQVTM and CDR2 reads ANQGSEA. This clonotype was found many times. This receptor's antigen is unknown. No base quality values were provided; no much bigger clone lies one nucleotide off. Libraries of naive CD8 T cells were built from about 19,000 to 1,100,000 sorted cells, with 10%, 30% or 50% of the purified RNA used. On a BD FACSAria II, naive CD8 T cells were FACS-sorted as CD8+CD4-CCR7+CD45RA+ and collected into RLT Plus buffer. To test detection sensitivity, Jurkat RNA equivalent to more than 9 TCR copies was spiked into samples of roughly 18,000-1,000,000 naive CD8 T cells. Enrichment of CD8 T cells was performed with RosetteSep CD8+ T Cell Enrichment Cocktail and Ficoll-Paque, after which ACK red cell lysis was carried out.

The receptor was derived from a human donor in good health. Some libraries in this study had Jurkat cell RNA spiked in. The sequencing sample was made of naive CD8+ T cells from blood, with Jurkat cell RNA spiked in. According to the study, the label for this sample's cell subset or site signals: FACS-sorted CD8+CD4-CCR7+CD45RA+ naive T cells. The chain couples TRBV29-1 to TRBJ2-1; TRBD2 is a possible D gene, resting on 5 matching bases. The DNA is TGCAGCGTTGAGGACTTGGATGAGCAGTTCTTC. This gives the protein CSVEDLDEQFF.